This entry lists 19 T cell receptor beta chains sequenced from one sample in a study of blood T cell repertoires in COVID-19. Assay used: immunoSEQ multiplex PCR; TCRdb lists only in-frame clones, some missing. The data contain 70,000 to 85,000 clones, around four fifths of them singletons. Sequenced sample: peripheral blood. The receptors were gathered from an elderly man with active or convalescent COVID-19.

This chain links TRBV5-1 with TRBJ2-1, with a weak D call TRBD2 (5 bases). Germline loops: CDR1 SGHRS, CDR2 YFSETQ. This CDR3 has 15 amino acids. V was shortened by 0 bases and J by 13 bases, with 20 bases between the two germline ends. The CDR3 nucleotides are TGCGCCAGCAGCTTGGTCTTGCGGGCCAAGTATTACCAGTTCTTC. Translating it yields CASSLVLRAKYYQFF. Complete variable domain (other parts from reference TRBV5-1 and TRBJ2-1): KAGVTQTPRYLIKTRGQQVTLSCSPISGHRSVSWYQQTPGQGLQFLFEYFSETQRNKGNFPGRFSGRQFSNSRSEMNVSTLELGDSALYLCASSLVLRAKYYQFFGPGTRLTVL.

Written as DNA, the CDR3 is TGCGCCAGCAACTCGGACGGGATTTCCTACGAGCAGTACTTC. Protein sequence: CASNSDGISYEQYF. J is TRBJ2-7 and V is TRBV10-2; TRBD2 might be the D (5 bases). The CDR3 covers 14 residues. The V gene lost 7 bases and the J gene lost 1 base, with 14 bases spanning the gap. CDR1 and CDR2 (germline): WSHSY, SAAADI.

The V call is TRBV4-3, the J call TRBJ2-2, with 7 bases identical to TRBD2. V lost 4 bases, J lost 0 bases, and 8 bases stayed unmatched. The CDR3 contains 17 residues. Germline CDR1 LGHNA, CDR2 YSLEER. CDR3: CASSLRAGRPNTGELFF. CDR3 nucleotide sequence: TGCGCCAGCAGCCTCCGGGCCGGGAGGCCGAACACCGGGGAGCTGTTTTTT.

The chain carries TRBV5-1 and TRBJ1-2, with D maybe TRBD1 (6 bases). Trimming stripped 4 bases from V and 3 bases from J, with 16 bases between. The CDR3 runs to 15 residues. The germline CDR1 and CDR2 sequences are SGHRS and YFSETQ. The CDR3 DNA reads as TGCGCCAGCAGCCCGGCAATGGGGGCTGACTATGGCTACACCTTC. Translating gives CASSPAMGADYGYTF.

The rearrangement uses TRBV10-3 and TRBJ1-4; D gene uncertain. The germline gives CDR1 ENHRY, CDR2 SYGVKD. With 9 bases removed from V and 2 bases from J, the gap between germline ends came to 7 bases. The length of the CDR3 is 12 residues. CDR3 sequence reads: CAINGTNEKLFF. Written as DNA, the CDR3 is TGTGCCATTAACGGGACTAATGAAAAACTGTTTTTT.

This chain links TRBV30 with TRBJ1-5, with D unresolved. V dropped 4 bases and J dropped 0 bases, with 13 bases sitting between them. Germline-derived CDR1 and CDR2 are GTSNPN and SVGIG (reference sequence). The CDR3 has 15 amino acids. The CDR3 sequence is CAWNPRSPSNQPQHF. The CDR3 DNA reads as TGTGCCTGGAACCCGCGGAGTCCTAGCAATCAGCCCCAGCATTTT.

The sample holds a few counts of this clone. The chain is built from TRBV25-1 and TRBJ2-5; TRBD2 aligns across 7 bases. The germline gives CDR1 MGHDK, CDR2 SYGVNS. The CDR3 is 17 residues long. Germline trimming cut 0 bases from V and 5 bases from J; bases unmatched to any gene: 12. The CDR3 bases are TGTGCCAGCAGTGAATATCGGTCGGGAGGCATTGGTGAGACCCAGTACTTC. Translated: CASSEYRSGGIGETQYF.

J is TRBJ2-7 and V is TRBV6-6, with D perhaps TRBD1 (5 bases). V lost 6 bases to trimming and J lost 5 bases, with 23 bases between them. CDR3 length equals 16 residues. The germline CDR1 and CDR2 sequences are MNHNY and SVGAGI (reference sequence). The CDR3 DNA sequence: TGTGCCAGCAGCTACCCCGTGGGGCGCCGCGACGACGAGCAGTACTTC. It codes for CASSYPVGRRDDEQYF.

The chain links TRBV6-6 to TRBJ2-5; D is perhaps TRBD2 (7 bases). CDR3 length equals 15 residues. Deletions cut 2 bases from V and 5 bases from J, with 15 bases between. CDR1 is MNHNY, CDR2 SVGAGI, per germline (reference sequence). The CDR3 here is CASSYGMGGRETQYF. The CDR3 DNA reads as TGTGCCAGCAGTTACGGCATGGGGGGGCGGGAGACCCAGTACTTC.

This clone was counted once. The rearrangement joins TRBV6-6 to TRBJ2-7, with 8 bases matching TRBD1. CDR1 and CDR2 from the germline V gene are MNHNY and SVGAGI (reference sequence). Trimming removed 3 bases from V and 7 bases from J; junction bases left unmatched: 8. This CDR3 is built from 14 residues. DNA of the CDR3: TGTGCCAGCAGTTATGGACAGGGTGGAGAAGAGCAGTACTTC. Protein: CASSYGQGGEEQYF.

The genes are TRBV10-3 and TRBJ2-7; possibly TRBD2 for D (6 bases). V was cut by 6 bases and J by 5 bases, with 8 bases left in between. The CDR3 is 11 residues long. Germline V gives CDR1 ENHRY, CDR2 SYGVKD. The CDR3 DNA is TGTGCCATCAGCAGGGAGGACGAGCAGTACTTC. It codes for CAISREDEQYF.

The chain recombines TRBV7-9 with TRBJ1-5; 10 bases are shared with TRBD1. The V gene's germline CDR1 is SEHNR and CDR2 FQNEAQ (reference sequence). Losses at the gene ends were 2 bases for V and 3 bases for J; bases not matched to a gene: 4. The CDR3 sequence is 16 residues long. This CDR3 reads CASSLWTGGNNQPQHF. Here the CDR3 DNA reads TGTGCCAGCAGCTTATGGACAGGGGGTAACAATCAGCCCCAGCATTTT. Combining the CDR3 with reference TRBV7-9 and TRBJ1-5 gives the whole variable domain DTGVSQNPRHKITKRGQNVTFRCDPISEHNRLYWYRQTLGQGPEFLTYFQNEAQLEKSRLLSDRFSAERPKGSFSTLEIQRTEQGDSAMYLCASSLWTGGNNQPQHFGDGTRLSIL.

V and J are TRBV7-9 and TRBJ1-4; 10 nucleotides align to TRBD1. Germline values: CDR1 SEHNR, CDR2 FQNEAQ (reference sequence). The CDR3 is 14 amino acids. The trim removed 6 bases at V and 5 bases at J, leaving 3 bases unmatched. Here the CDR3 reads CASRSDRGNEKLFF. In DNA form, the CDR3 reads TGTGCCAGCAGATCGGACAGGGGGAATGAAAAACTGTTTTTT.

This rearrangement joins TRBV11-1 to TRBJ1-3; D gene ambiguous. Trimming removed 4 bases at V and 4 bases at J, with 14 bases between. CDR3 length: 15 residues. Germline V gene lookup returns CDR1 SGHAT and CDR2 FQDESV (reference sequence). CDR3 residues: CASSSTSGRGNTIYF. CDR3 bases: TGTGCCAGCAGCTCGACTAGCGGGAGAGGAAACACCATATATTTT.

The chain couples TRBV5-5 to TRBJ1-5, with D hard to call. The ends were cut back, 1 base at V and 5 bases at J, with 7 bases in the middle. CDR3 size: 13 residues. Per germline, CDR1 SGHKS and CDR2 YYEKEE (reference sequence). Here the CDR3 reads CASSLQVYQPQHF. In nucleotides, the CDR3 is TGTGCCAGCAGCTTGCAGGTTTATCAGCCCCAGCATTTT.

The CDR3 spells CASRQGGLAWETQYF. The CDR3 region has the DNA TGTGCCAGCCGCCAGGGGGGACTAGCGTGGGAGACCCAGTACTTC. The V and J genes are TRBV9 and TRBJ2-5; TRBD2 agrees at 10 bases. The CDR3 covers 15 residues. Unmatched junction bases numbered 11, after V lost 7 bases and J lost 5 bases. Germline V gene lookup returns CDR1 SGDLS and CDR2 YYNGEE.

The V call is TRBV28, the J call TRBJ1-6; 10 nucleotides align to TRBD1. Germline V gene lookup returns CDR1 MDHEN and CDR2 SYDVKM. V gave up 5 bases and J gave up 0 bases; unmatched junction bases: 22. The CDR3 totals 23 residues. CDR3 region: CASSIMTGTGATRTSSYNSPLHF. CDR3 coding DNA: TGTGCCAGCAGTATTATGACCGGGACAGGGGCCACCCGAACGAGCTCCTATAATTCACCCCTCCACTTT.

The J gene is TRBJ1-1, the V gene TRBV7-2; D is possibly TRBD1 (6 bases). The CDR3 runs 15 residues. Trimming left V 2 bases short and J 5 bases short, with 15 bases between. CDR1 SGHTA and CDR2 FQGNSA come from the germline V gene. The CDR3 coding sequence is TGTGCCAGCAGCTTATACGGGGGGGCGAGGACTGAAGCTTTCTTT. Translation: CASSLYGGARTEAFF.

This sequence joins TRBV28 and TRBJ1-2; no firm D call. This CDR3 has 11 amino acids. V was cut by 2 bases and J by 7 bases, with 5 bases left in between. Germline V lookup: CDR1 MDHEN, CDR2 SYDVKM. The chain's CDR3 is CASSLLGGYTF. CDR3 coding DNA: TGTGCCAGCAGTTTACTAGGTGGCTACACCTTC.